This paragraph covers one T cell receptor beta chain sequence. Its binding antigen is unknown. No quality values exist for individual bases; no much larger clone is one base distant. CDR1 and CDR2 were assigned from the germline V gene (reference sequence) as GTSNPN and SVGIG. V is pruned by 3 bases and J by 4 bases, leaving 5 bases of the junction without a gene match. CDR3 length: 13 amino acids, cysteine to phenylalanine. Of the read, only the CDR3 DNA is kept; its 39 bases are in frame from base 1. The data originate from a study of cytomegalovirus exposure and HLA in healthy donors (dated by TCRdb to between 2016 and 2019). Looking at the study overall: In an earlier analysis of 450 to 750 of the donors, about 270 Gb of sequence data and some 100 million unique TCR beta sequences from about 190 million T cells were reported. About 280 gigabases of sequencing data and around 85 million unique TCR sequences made up an early release that covered under 750 HLA-typed donors. Of the approximately 370 genotyped donors, 65% to 90% were placed in the genetic ancestry cluster associated with self-reported Caucasian donors. The aim of the study was to test whether cataloging public T cell receptors could identify signatures of past pathogen exposure. The study used immunosequencing to profile the T cell repertoires of 666 subjects and linked those repertoires to cytomegalovirus serostatus. In addition to the first cohort of 500 to 850 subjects, a separate validation cohort of over 90 different subjects was used. To predict cytomegalovirus infection status, the study brought together high-throughput TCR immunosequencing, statistical association of individual TCRs with disease status, and machine learning. To study patterns of TCR occurrence, a later analysis re-analyzed previously published TCR beta repertoires from 550 to 800 donors and added high-resolution HLA genotyping. In the later analysis, no new phenotypic data were used to find candidate immune exposures; instead, reliance was placed on TCR beta sequences and their occurrence across donors. An earlier analysis of 587 of the donors used high-throughput TCR beta sequencing to judge whether each TCR beta V gene segment behaved as functional or pseudogenic. Donor age, sex, ethnicity and CMV serostatus were compiled alongside the repertoire data. A later genetic analysis took genome-wide SNP genotypes for about 65% of the 666 donors and used that subset as a discovery cohort. All discovery cohort repertoires had been generated using a single sequencing platform. Both class I and class II loci were covered by HLA typing, at four-digit resolution. The number of typed donors differed by locus: roughly 629-640 for A, B, C, DRB1 and DQB1; some 500 for DQA1; 606 for DPA1; and 400 to 480 for DPB1. Because of strong linkage in the cohort, roughly five DR-DQ haplotypes were treated as single units for association and clustering. Among around 400 genotyped donors of the cohort, an average of around 240,000 unique TCR beta nucleotide sequences were sequenced per donor, roughly 20% of them non-productive. Summary of the overall study and its limitations: When HLA alleles, especially DR and DQ, strongly co-occurred, TCR associations were difficult to assign to individual alleles. At a false discovery rate of 0.05, a later analysis linked about 16,000 TCR beta sequences to specific HLA alleles. According to a later analysis, parvovirus B19, influenza, CMV and Epstein-Barr virus appeared linked to several top co-occurrence clusters. It was suggested by the authors that the approach could potentially be generalized to other disease states and immunological phenotypes. For the cohort, immune exposure information was limited to CMV serostatus. Only TCR beta chains were sequenced in this cohort, and the absence of alpha or paired-chain data limited detectable features. A further reported finding was that TCR beta sequences accurately predicted the HLA-A and HLA-B alleles for most subjects in the first cohort. In a later analysis, the rate of TCR association differed among HLA loci, with DRB1 alleles having the most associated TCRs and HLA-C alleles having the fewest. Some IMGT-functional V segments, including TRBV6-2 and TRBV6-3, could not be told apart with the 87-base-pair reads, so those segments were excluded. A total of fewer than 200 TCR beta chains were listed by the study as associated with cytomegalovirus. Three of the identified cytomegalovirus-associated TCR beta chains were confirmed in vitro to be specific for cytomegalovirus antigens. In an earlier analysis of approximately 600 of the donors, most TCR beta V segments were observed in productive rearrangements about 87% or about 30% of the time, broadly matching IMGT annotations. The presence/absence analyses assumed that sequencing depth was roughly uniform across donors, and that assumption may not be true. Compared with the roughly 670-donor mean, donors in an Asian-associated ancestry cluster had fewer N-insertions in productive TCRs, according to a later genetic analysis. In a later analysis, most CMV-associated TCR beta chains were found to appear HLA-restricted, with HLA associations seemingly driven largely by CMV exposure. Most TCR sequences were observed very rarely across donors, whereas some public TCRs were present in many individuals. A later genetic analysis associated a missense DCLRE1C variant with V-gene and J-gene trimming of TCR beta chains, and an independent cohort replicated the association. The sequencing pipeline was judged likely to have produced a cluster of highly shared sequence variants as a technical artifact. Because some donors lacked HLA typing at each locus, the association tests relied only on the typed subset. In both the original and validation cohorts, the classifier was reported to diagnose cytomegalovirus status with high specificity and sensitivity. Linkage disequilibrium might explain the correlated functional status among segregating V segments, but an unknown experimental factor could not be excluded. Because counts were too low, about 18 rarely observed V segments, including chromosome 9 orphons, were left out of the earlier analysis of about 620 of the donors. In a later analysis, HLA-associated TCR beta chains were found to be more clonally expanded and to have lower generation probabilities than equally common non-associated chains.

Library generation was performed with the immunoSEQ multiplex PCR assay. A mixture of 60 forward primers for TCR Vbeta segments and 13 reverse primers for TCR Jbeta segments was used in the multiplex PCR. The CDR3 region of rearranged TCR beta genes was amplified from genomic DNA by a multiplex PCR assay. Amplified TCR beta libraries were sequenced as 87-base-pair reads on the Illumina HiSeq System. In the paper's pipeline: In a later analysis, 77 million or so unique TCR beta chains were counted across the 650 to 700 repertoires, and roughly 11 million of these chains were shared by at least two donors. Raw reads were error-corrected and collapsed into unique sequences by a nearest-neighbor algorithm in which closely related sequences were merged to remove PCR and sequencing errors. V, D and J gene segments were assigned by aligning CDR3 sequences to IMGT reference sequences. For a sequence to be retained, a match of at least six nucleotides was required to both a V gene segment and a J gene segment. Rearrangements were classified as productive when the CDR3 lacked stop codons and remained in frame with V and J, and all other rearrangements were classified as non-productive. CDR3 was defined by IMGT convention, running from the second conserved V-encoded cysteine to the conserved J-encoded phenylalanine. The earlier analysis of fewer than 700 of the donors excluded sequences that lacked an unambiguous match to a single V gene segment. In an earlier analysis of several hundred of the donors, V segments were called functional above 56.7% productive rearrangements and were called segregating when the between-donor standard deviation exceeded 5%. A statistical classification framework was built to diagnose cytomegalovirus status from the catalog of TCR beta chain sequences. In a later analysis, TCR nucleotide sequences were compared against IMGT/GENE-DB human TR gene sequences so that V and J genes could be assigned. The TCRdist pipeline was used in a later analysis to assign CDR3 sequences and most-parsimonious VDJ recombination scenarios. In a later analysis, each TCR beta chain was defined by its CDR3 amino acid sequence together with its V-gene family, and reads without a unique V-gene family were excluded. To address suspected cross-contamination and a sequencing artifact, a later analysis removed several hundred highly shared, low-generation-probability nucleotide sequences. For each public chain, a later analysis derived a clonal expansion index from normalized ranks of inferred template counts within each repertoire. A later analysis computed generation probabilities with a VDJ recombination model fitted to out-of-frame rearrangements, and checked the results against IGoR. A later analysis scored TCR-TCR, TCR-HLA and TCR-CMV co-occurrence with hypergeometric tests, applying a repertoire-size bias correction to TCR pairs. To estimate false discovery rates, a later analysis permuted the HLA or CMV assignments 20 times. A later analysis grouped co-occurring TCRs with DBSCAN, adding TCRdist sequence similarity when clustering within HLA-allele-positive subsets. Co-occurrence clustering excluded repertoires with fewer than 30,000 or more than 120,000 public chains, plus five with anomalous nucleotide sharing. In its TCRdb copy, this immuneACCESS table keeps in-frame sequences only and misses some clones. Where compared with another copy, unresolved V genes explain less than half of these, and the others have no known cause. V and J calls plus clone size are reproduced from that table; the DNA served to infer D and trimming. The sample table records 200,000 to 250,000 clones; 75% to 90% of these occur just once. The ten largest account for about 0.77% of the sample.

The cohort consisted of 666 healthy bone marrow donors. Cohort members were all nominally healthy when sampled, although unrecorded immune exposures were likely present. The donor tested CMV seronegative, placing the donor among the 350 to 400 seronegative members of the cohort. A peripheral blood sample was provided by each donor, and peripheral blood mononuclear cells were used for TCR beta sequencing. The Qiagen DNeasy Blood Extraction Kit was used to extract genomic DNA from the blood cell samples. This TCR came from a boy younger than 10 in good health and CMV-seronegative. Sequenced material: PBMCs. The chain joins TRBV30 to TRBJ1-2; the junction holds 7 bases that match TRBD1. The encoded CDR3 is CAWSLGQIYGYTF. In nucleotide form, the sequence is TGTGCCTGGAGCCTGGGACAGATCTATGGCTACACCTTC.